This entry is about one TCR beta chain. No antigen is known for it. For every sample, eight separate reactions were used to make cDNA. Through template switching, UMIs that included a 6-nucleotide sample barcode were added. For each CDR3 protein, TCRdb gives one entry from its re-call of the 5' RACE reads, without DNA. This repertoire comprises some 150,000 distinct CDR3 sequences; its ten largest clones make up 2% to 3%. This sample stems from a study of monozygotic twins with inflammatory bowel disease. Whole-study results and caveats: Clonotype overlap with others was lower in IBD patients than in healthy twins, a difference that was greatest with disease activity.

Whole blood without T cell sorting served as the source of isolated total RNA. Sequenced sample: blood. This sequence was found in a human donor with ulcerative colitis or Crohn's disease, or a healthy co-twin of an affected twin (not recorded which).

This CDR3 reads CASSDGTSGGNEQFF. The chain carries TRBV6-4 and TRBJ2-1; TCRdb selects TRBD2, and the lack of DNA leaves this call unchecked. CDR1 is MRHNA, CDR2 SNTAGT, per germline. The CDR3 is 15 amino acids.